This T cell receptor (beta chain) was observed in a study of blood T cell repertoires in COVID-19. Whole-study context: Acute and convalescent COVID-19 samples came from the United States, Italy and Spain. T cells, B-cell-depleted T cells, or PBMCs provided the cDNA or gDNA that served as material.

The protocol was immunoSEQ multiplex PCR, while the TCRdb copy is restricted to in-frame clones and leaves out a portion. The profile shows a few hundred thousand clones, 80% to 90% of them singletons. Germline V gene sequence: CDR1 SGHDT, CDR2 YYEEEE. The CDR3 sequence is 16 residues long. Trimming removed 4 bases from V and 3 bases from J, with 17 bases in between. This clone turned up a few times. The chain joins TRBV5-6 to TRBJ2-1, with D unclear. The receptor was derived from a man aged 40-49 years in a cohort exposed to, infected with or recovered from COVID-19 (not recorded which). Material for sequencing was PBMCs or T cells enriched from blood (not recorded which). In DNA, the CDR3 is TGTGCCAGCAGCCCCACTTTTGTAAGTCACTACAATGAGCAGTTCTTC. It is translated as CASSPTFVSHYNEQFF.